These T cell receptor beta chains were read from a single sample in a study of T cell responses to AZD1222 COVID-19 vaccine. The method was immunoSEQ multiplex PCR; TCRdb's version includes in-frame clones alone and lacks a portion of them. The repertoire holds 70,000 or so clones, with around four fifths as singletons. The material sequenced was peripheral blood, taken 28 days after the second AZD1222 dose. The receptor source for this set is an adult who received the AZD1222 COVID-19 vaccine. CDR3s include the opening cysteine and the closing phenylalanine or tryptophan. A D gene is named only where the DNA matches it firmly. The size of a clone is reported for some rows only, either as once, few or many, or as a class for expanded clones.

j_call: TRBJ2-1; clone_size: .; v_call: TRBV20-1; d_call: TRBD2; cdr3_aa: CSASGLAGARSSYNEQFF; cdr3_nt: TGCAGTGCTAGTGGACTAGCGGGAGCCAGGAGCTCCTACAATGAGCAGTTCTTC
j_call: TRBJ2-7; clone_size: .; v_call: TRBV29-1; d_call: TRBD2; cdr3_aa: CSTGGLADSYEQYF; cdr3_nt: TGCAGCACCGGAGGGCTAGCGGACTCCTACGAGCAGTACTTC
j_call: TRBJ2-1; clone_size: .; v_call: TRBV19; d_call: TRBD2; cdr3_aa: CASSMGRRRGGPLNEQFF; cdr3_nt: TGTGCCAGTAGTATGGGGCGGCGGCGGGGGGGCCCTTTAAATGAGCAGTTCTTC
j_call: TRBJ2-2; clone_size: .; v_call: TRBV6-6; d_call: .; cdr3_aa: CASSYARRAGELFF; cdr3_nt: TGTGCCAGCAGTTACGCCCGGAGGGCCGGGGAGCTGTTTTTT
j_call: TRBJ2-7; clone_size: few; v_call: TRBV6-5; d_call: .; cdr3_aa: CASSLYEQYF; cdr3_nt: TGTGCCAGCAGCCTCTACGAGCAGTACTTC
j_call: TRBJ2-7; clone_size: once; v_call: TRBV5-1; d_call: .; cdr3_aa: CASSPSEHSEQYF; cdr3_nt: TGCGCCAGCAGCCCGAGCGAGCACTCCGAGCAGTACTTC
j_call: TRBJ1-6; clone_size: .; v_call: TRBV4-1; d_call: .; cdr3_aa: CASSQDLGESSYNSPLHF; cdr3_nt: TGCGCCAGCAGCCAAGATTTGGGGGAGAGCTCCTATAATTCACCCCTCCACTTT
j_call: TRBJ2-2; clone_size: .; v_call: TRBV3-1/TRBV3-2; d_call: .; cdr3_aa: CASTRVLLAENTGELFF; cdr3_nt: TGTGCCAGCACCCGGGTTTTGTTAGCGGAGAACACCGGGGAGCTGTTTTTT
j_call: TRBJ1-3; clone_size: .; v_call: TRBV2; d_call: .; cdr3_aa: CARRALSGNTIYF; cdr3_nt: TGTGCCAGAAGGGCCCTCTCTGGAAACACCATATATTTT
j_call: TRBJ1-6; clone_size: .; v_call: TRBV11-2; d_call: .; cdr3_aa: CASRREYDSPLHF; cdr3_nt: TGTGCCAGCAGACGGGAATATGATTCACCCCTCCACTTT
j_call: TRBJ1-2; clone_size: .; v_call: TRBV5-4; d_call: TRBD1; cdr3_aa: CASSSAMGQGLYGYTF; cdr3_nt: TGTGCCAGCAGCTCCGCTATGGGACAGGGCCTCTATGGCTACACCTTC
j_call: TRBJ1-1; clone_size: once; v_call: TRBV5-4; d_call: TRBD1; cdr3_aa: CASSFVQGVGTEAFF; cdr3_nt: TGTGCCAGCAGCTTCGTTCAGGGGGTTGGCACTGAAGCTTTCTTT
j_call: TRBJ2-3; clone_size: .; v_call: TRBV14; d_call: .; cdr3_aa: CASSQRRAHQGDTQYF; cdr3_nt: TGTGCCAGCAGCCAAAGGCGGGCGCACCAGGGGGATACGCAGTATTTT
j_call: TRBJ2-3; clone_size: .; v_call: TRBV6-2/TRBV6-3; d_call: .; cdr3_aa: CASSFLADTQYF; cdr3_nt: TGTGCCAGCAGTTTCCTCGCAGATACGCAGTATTTT
j_call: TRBJ2-1; clone_size: .; v_call: TRBV18; d_call: TRBD1; cdr3_aa: CASSARDRGNNEQFF; cdr3_nt: TGTGCCAGCTCGGCCCGGGACAGGGGAAACAATGAGCAGTTCTTC
j_call: TRBJ1-2; clone_size: .; v_call: TRBV27; d_call: .; cdr3_aa: CASSLKGANYGYTF; cdr3_nt: TGTGCCAGCAGTTTAAAGGGGGCTAACTATGGCTACACCTTC
j_call: TRBJ2-6; clone_size: .; v_call: TRBV19; d_call: TRBD2; cdr3_aa: CASSRGVEGANVLTF; cdr3_nt: TGTGCCAGTAGTCGGGGGGTTGAGGGGGCCAACGTCCTGACTTTC
j_call: TRBJ1-2; clone_size: once; v_call: TRBV18; d_call: .; cdr3_aa: CASSPVGGGYTF; cdr3_nt: TGTGCCAGCTCACCGGTGGGGGGCGGCTACACCTTC
j_call: TRBJ1-1; clone_size: .; v_call: TRBV5-6; d_call: .; cdr3_aa: CASSLAGDNSEAFF; cdr3_nt: TGTGCCAGCAGCTTGGCCGGCGACAACAGTGAAGCTTTCTTT
j_call: TRBJ2-7; clone_size: .; v_call: TRBV10-1; d_call: .; cdr3_aa: CASSEGAHEQYF; cdr3_nt: TGCGCCAGCAGTGAGGGGGCCCACGAGCAGTACTTC
j_call: TRBJ2-1; clone_size: .; v_call: TRBV5-1; d_call: .; cdr3_aa: CASSLSRADYNEQFF; cdr3_nt: TGCGCCAGCAGCTTGAGTCGAGCTGACTACAATGAGCAGTTCTTC
j_call: TRBJ2-7; clone_size: .; v_call: TRBV29-1; d_call: .; cdr3_aa: CSARGTGIGEQYF; cdr3_nt: TGCAGCGCCCGAGGAACAGGGATTGGGGAGCAGTACTTC
j_call: TRBJ2-1; clone_size: .; v_call: TRBV2; d_call: .; cdr3_aa: CASSGTDASYNEQFF; cdr3_nt: TGTGCCAGCAGCGGGACGGATGCTTCCTACAATGAGCAGTTCTTC
j_call: TRBJ2-5; clone_size: .; v_call: TRBV18; d_call: TRBD2; cdr3_aa: CASAGGSSGSGQETQYF; cdr3_nt: TGTGCCAGTGCCGGGGGGTCTAGCGGGAGTGGACAAGAGACCCAGTACTTC
j_call: TRBJ1-3; clone_size: .; v_call: TRBV19; d_call: .; cdr3_aa: CASTNGRYAGNTIYF; cdr3_nt: TGTGCCAGTACTAATGGGCGGTACGCGGGAAACACCATATATTTT
j_call: TRBJ2-7; clone_size: .; v_call: TRBV4-1; d_call: .; cdr3_aa: CASSQDGSGTYEQYF; cdr3_nt: TGCGCCAGCAGCCAAGACGGGTCCGGGACCTACGAGCAGTACTTC
j_call: TRBJ2-5; clone_size: .; v_call: TRBV19; d_call: .; cdr3_aa: CASQEGWHPRETQYF; cdr3_nt: TGTGCCAGTCAGGAAGGGTGGCATCCTCGGGAGACCCAGTACTTC
j_call: TRBJ1-5; clone_size: once; v_call: TRBV12-2; d_call: .; cdr3_aa: CASRPPGPSNQPQHF; cdr3_nt: TGTGCAAGTCGCCCCCCAGGGCCGAGCAATCAGCCCCAGCATTTT
j_call: TRBJ2-2; clone_size: once; v_call: TRBV7-7; d_call: .; cdr3_aa: CASSLVIGGGTGELFF; cdr3_nt: TGTGCCAGCAGCTTAGTTATTGGTGGGGGAACCGGGGAGCTGTTTTTT
j_call: TRBJ2-7; clone_size: .; v_call: TRBV7-2; d_call: .; cdr3_aa: CASSLVGQIYEQYF; cdr3_nt: TGTGCCAGCAGCTTAGTCGGACAGATCTACGAGCAGTACTTC
j_call: TRBJ2-2; clone_size: .; v_call: TRBV5-1; d_call: TRBD1; cdr3_aa: CASSLAGQGAGELFF; cdr3_nt: TGCGCCAGCAGCTTGGCGGGACAGGGAGCCGGGGAGCTGTTTTTT
j_call: TRBJ2-7; clone_size: .; v_call: TRBV6-5; d_call: TRBD2; cdr3_aa: CASRQTASGSFEQYF; cdr3_nt: TGTGCCAGCAGGCAAACCGCTAGCGGAAGTTTCGAGCAGTACTTC
j_call: TRBJ2-3; clone_size: .; v_call: TRBV19; d_call: .; cdr3_aa: CASGRFGTSTDTQYF; cdr3_nt: TGTGCCTCAGGGAGGTTTGGGACTAGCACAGATACGCAGTATTTT
j_call: TRBJ1-2; clone_size: .; v_call: TRBV27; d_call: .; cdr3_aa: CASSFDRFYGYTF; cdr3_nt: TGTGCCAGCAGTTTCGACAGATTCTATGGCTACACCTTC
j_call: TRBJ2-1; clone_size: .; v_call: TRBV29-1; d_call: TRBD1; cdr3_aa: CSVLGTGYNEQFF; cdr3_nt: TGCAGCGTTCTCGGGACAGGGTACAATGAGCAGTTCTTC
j_call: TRBJ1-1; clone_size: .; v_call: TRBV5-1; d_call: TRBD1; cdr3_aa: CASSGYQGVEAFF; cdr3_nt: TGCGCCAGCAGCGGGTACCAGGGGGTTGAAGCTTTCTTT
j_call: TRBJ2-3; clone_size: .; v_call: TRBV3-1/TRBV3-2; d_call: .; cdr3_aa: CASSQGGEPTDTQYF; cdr3_nt: TGTGCCAGCAGCCAAGGGGGCGAGCCCACAGATACGCAGTATTTT
j_call: TRBJ2-3; clone_size: .; v_call: TRBV3-1/TRBV3-2; d_call: TRBD2; cdr3_aa: CASSHHPSGNTDTQYF; cdr3_nt: TGTGCCAGCAGCCACCACCCTAGCGGGAACACAGATACGCAGTATTTT
j_call: TRBJ1-5; clone_size: .; v_call: TRBV24-1; d_call: .; cdr3_aa: CATSVPVVISNQPQHF; cdr3_nt: TGTGCCACCAGTGTCCCGGTAGTGATAAGCAATCAGCCCCAGCATTTT
j_call: TRBJ1-2; clone_size: .; v_call: TRBV10-1; d_call: .; cdr3_aa: CASSPTRDGLGIYGYTF; cdr3_nt: TGCGCCAGCAGTCCAACCAGGGACGGCCTTGGGATCTATGGCTACACCTTC
j_call: TRBJ1-2; clone_size: few; v_call: TRBV5-4; d_call: .; cdr3_aa: CASSPDGAANYGYTF; cdr3_nt: TGTGCCAGCAGCCCTGATGGGGCGGCTAACTATGGCTACACCTTC
j_call: TRBJ1-2; clone_size: once; v_call: TRBV19; d_call: TRBD1; cdr3_aa: CASSTLGQNYGYTF; cdr3_nt: TGTGCCAGTAGTACCCTGGGACAGAACTATGGCTACACCTTC
j_call: TRBJ1-5; clone_size: .; v_call: TRBV5-5; d_call: .; cdr3_aa: CASSLLNQPQHF; cdr3_nt: TGTGCCAGCAGCTTGTTGAATCAGCCCCAGCATTTT
j_call: TRBJ2-1; clone_size: .; v_call: TRBV4-1; d_call: .; cdr3_aa: CASSQVGPGNEQFF; cdr3_nt: TGCGCCAGCAGCCAAGTGGGCCCGGGCAATGAGCAGTTCTTC
j_call: TRBJ2-3; clone_size: many; v_call: TRBV27; d_call: .; cdr3_aa: CASSLDGDTQYF; cdr3_nt: TGTGCCAGCAGTTTAGACGGGGATACGCAGTATTTT
j_call: TRBJ1-2; clone_size: .; v_call: TRBV11-1; d_call: .; cdr3_aa: CASNDGGYTF; cdr3_nt: TGTGCCAGCAACGACGGTGGCTACACCTTC
j_call: TRBJ2-5; clone_size: .; v_call: TRBV5-1; d_call: TRBD1; cdr3_aa: CASSLGTGTVQETQYF; cdr3_nt: TGCGCCAGCAGCTTGGGAACCGGGACAGTACAAGAGACCCAGTACTTC
j_call: TRBJ1-1; clone_size: .; v_call: TRBV7-6; d_call: .; cdr3_aa: CASSFLPETNTEAFF; cdr3_nt: TGTGCCAGCAGCTTTTTACCGGAAACGAACACTGAAGCTTTCTTT
j_call: TRBJ2-7; clone_size: .; v_call: TRBV7-2; d_call: TRBD1; cdr3_aa: CASSLPGGQGGYEQYF; cdr3_nt: TGTGCCAGCAGCTTACCTGGGGGACAGGGGGGCTACGAGCAGTACTTC
j_call: TRBJ2-1; clone_size: .; v_call: TRBV18; d_call: .; cdr3_aa: CASSTGDLGEQFF; cdr3_nt: TGTGCCAGCTCGACGGGGGACCTGGGGGAGCAGTTCTTC
j_call: TRBJ1-1; clone_size: once; v_call: TRBV4-2; d_call: TRBD1; cdr3_aa: CASSLQTGDGTEAFF; cdr3_nt: TGTGCCAGCAGCCTACAAACAGGGGACGGCACTGAAGCTTTCTTT
j_call: TRBJ1-2; clone_size: .; v_call: TRBV14; d_call: .; cdr3_aa: CASSQDIHSWGGYTF; cdr3_nt: TGTGCCAGCAGCCAAGATATCCACTCTTGGGGTGGCTACACCTTC
j_call: TRBJ1-6; clone_size: .; v_call: TRBV7-9; d_call: TRBD1; cdr3_aa: CASSPDRRNSPLHF; cdr3_nt: TGTGCCAGCAGCCCGGACAGGAGGAATTCACCCCTCCACTTT
j_call: TRBJ2-5; clone_size: .; v_call: TRBV9; d_call: .; cdr3_aa: CASSVTSHKETQYF; cdr3_nt: TGTGCCAGCAGCGTAACGAGCCATAAAGAGACCCAGTACTTC
j_call: TRBJ2-2; clone_size: few; v_call: TRBV11-3; d_call: .; cdr3_aa: CASSYGPTNTGELFF; cdr3_nt: TGTGCCAGCTCTTACGGACCCACGAACACCGGGGAGCTGTTTTTT
j_call: TRBJ1-3; clone_size: .; v_call: TRBV2; d_call: .; cdr3_aa: CASSGTSLLVGNTIYF; cdr3_nt: TGTGCCAGCAGTGGAACCTCACTACTCGTGGGAAACACCATATATTTT